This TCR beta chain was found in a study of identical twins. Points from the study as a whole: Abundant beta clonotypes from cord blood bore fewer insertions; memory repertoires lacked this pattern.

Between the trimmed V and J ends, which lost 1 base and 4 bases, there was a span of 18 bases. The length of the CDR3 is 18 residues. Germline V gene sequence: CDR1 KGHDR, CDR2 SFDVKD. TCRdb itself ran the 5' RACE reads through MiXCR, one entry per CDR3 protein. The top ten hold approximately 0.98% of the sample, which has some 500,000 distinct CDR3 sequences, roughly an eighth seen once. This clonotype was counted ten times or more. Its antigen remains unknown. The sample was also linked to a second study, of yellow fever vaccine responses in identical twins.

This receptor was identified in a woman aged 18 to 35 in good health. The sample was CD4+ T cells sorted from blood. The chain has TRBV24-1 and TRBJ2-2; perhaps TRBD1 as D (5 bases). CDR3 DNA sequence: TGTGCCACCAGTGATTTCGTCCCAGGGTATGGTGGCACCGGGGAGCTGTTTTTT. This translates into CATSDFVPGYGGTGELFF.